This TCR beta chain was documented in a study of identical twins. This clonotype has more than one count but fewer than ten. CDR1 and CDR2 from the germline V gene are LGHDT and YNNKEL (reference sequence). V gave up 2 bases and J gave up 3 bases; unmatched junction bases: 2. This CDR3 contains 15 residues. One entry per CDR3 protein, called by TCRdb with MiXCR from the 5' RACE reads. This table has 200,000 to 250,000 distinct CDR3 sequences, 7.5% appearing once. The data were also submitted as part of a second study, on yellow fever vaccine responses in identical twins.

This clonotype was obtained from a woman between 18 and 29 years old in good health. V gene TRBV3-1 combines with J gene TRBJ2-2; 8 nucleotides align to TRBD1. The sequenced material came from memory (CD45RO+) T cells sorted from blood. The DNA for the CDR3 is TGTGCCAGCAGCCAAAGGGGACAGGACACCGGGGAGCTGTTTTTT. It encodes CASSQRGQDTGELFF.